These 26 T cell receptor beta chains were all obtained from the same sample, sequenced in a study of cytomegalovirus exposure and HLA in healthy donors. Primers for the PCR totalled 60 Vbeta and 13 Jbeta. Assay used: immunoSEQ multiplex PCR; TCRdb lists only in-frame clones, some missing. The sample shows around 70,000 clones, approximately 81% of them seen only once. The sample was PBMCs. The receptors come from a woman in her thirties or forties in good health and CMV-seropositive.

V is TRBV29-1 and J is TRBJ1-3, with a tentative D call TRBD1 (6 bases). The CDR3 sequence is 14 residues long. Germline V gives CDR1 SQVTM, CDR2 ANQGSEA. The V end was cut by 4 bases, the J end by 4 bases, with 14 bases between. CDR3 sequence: CSVVEGGLGNTIYF. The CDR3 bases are TGCAGCGTTGTCGAGGGGGGGCTCGGAAACACCATATATTTT.

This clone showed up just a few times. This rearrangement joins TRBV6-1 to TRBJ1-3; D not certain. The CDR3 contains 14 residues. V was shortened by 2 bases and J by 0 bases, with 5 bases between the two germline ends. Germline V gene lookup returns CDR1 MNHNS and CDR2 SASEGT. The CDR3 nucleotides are TGTGCCAGCAGTGAAATCCACTCTGGAAACACCATATATTTT. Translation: CASSEIHSGNTIYF.

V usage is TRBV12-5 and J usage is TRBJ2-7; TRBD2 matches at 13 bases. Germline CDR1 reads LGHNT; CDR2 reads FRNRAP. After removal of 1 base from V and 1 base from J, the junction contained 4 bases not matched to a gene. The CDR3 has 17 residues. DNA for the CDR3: TGTGCTAGTGGTTTGGCCTCGACTAGCGGGGGGTCCTACGAGCAGTACTTC. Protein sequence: CASGLASTSGGSYEQYF.

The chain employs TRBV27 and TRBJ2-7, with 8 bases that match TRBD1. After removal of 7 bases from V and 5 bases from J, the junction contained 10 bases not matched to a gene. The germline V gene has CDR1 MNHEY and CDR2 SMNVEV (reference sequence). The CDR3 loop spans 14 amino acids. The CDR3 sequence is CASTRQGMLNEQYF. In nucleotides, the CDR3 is TGTGCCAGCACCCGACAGGGGATGCTAAACGAGCAGTACTTC.

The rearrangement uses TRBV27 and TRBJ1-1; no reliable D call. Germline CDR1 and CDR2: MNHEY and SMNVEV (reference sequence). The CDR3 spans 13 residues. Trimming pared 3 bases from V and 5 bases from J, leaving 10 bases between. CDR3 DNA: TGTGCCAGCAGTTTGAGTCTCGGTACTGAAGCTTTCTTT. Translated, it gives CASSLSLGTEAFF.

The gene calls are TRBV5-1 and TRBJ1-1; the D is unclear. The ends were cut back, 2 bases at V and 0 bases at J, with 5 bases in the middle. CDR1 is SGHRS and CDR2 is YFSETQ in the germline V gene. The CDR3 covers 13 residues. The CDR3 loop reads CASSFGMNTEAFF. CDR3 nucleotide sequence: TGCGCCAGCAGCTTCGGGATGAACACTGAAGCTTTCTTT.

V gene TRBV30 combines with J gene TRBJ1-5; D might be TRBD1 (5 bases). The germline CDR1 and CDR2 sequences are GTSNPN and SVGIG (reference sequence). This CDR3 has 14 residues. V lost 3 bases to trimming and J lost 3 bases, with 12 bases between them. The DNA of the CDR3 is TGTGCCTGGAGCGGAGGGACCTCCAATCAGCCCCAGCATTTT. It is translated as CAWSGGTSNQPQHF.

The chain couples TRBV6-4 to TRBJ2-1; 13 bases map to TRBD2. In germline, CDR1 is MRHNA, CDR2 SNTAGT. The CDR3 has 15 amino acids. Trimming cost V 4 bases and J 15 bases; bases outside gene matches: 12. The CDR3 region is CASSAGLAGAPARFF. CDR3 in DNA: TGTGCCAGCAGTGCCGGACTAGCGGGGGCCCCTGCGCGGTTCTTC.

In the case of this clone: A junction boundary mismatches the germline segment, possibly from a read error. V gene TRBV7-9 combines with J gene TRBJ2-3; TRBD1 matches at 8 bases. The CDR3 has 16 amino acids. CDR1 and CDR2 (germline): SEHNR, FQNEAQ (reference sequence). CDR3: CSSSDGQGRITDTQYF. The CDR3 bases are TGTTCCAGCAGCGACGGACAGGGCAGGATCACAGATACGCAGTATTTT. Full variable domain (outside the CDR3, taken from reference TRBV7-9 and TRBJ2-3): DTGVSQNPRHKITKRGQNVTFRCDPISEHNRLYWYRQTLGQGPEFLTYFQNEAQLEKSRLLSDRFSAERPKGSFSTLEIQRTEQGDSAMYLCSSSDGQGRITDTQYFGPGTRLTVL.

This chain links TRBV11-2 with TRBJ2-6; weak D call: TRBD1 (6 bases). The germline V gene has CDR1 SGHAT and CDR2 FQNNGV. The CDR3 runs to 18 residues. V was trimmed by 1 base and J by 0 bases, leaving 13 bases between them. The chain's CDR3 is CASSLGTALSSGANVLTF. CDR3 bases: TGTGCCAGCAGCTTAGGGACAGCCTTGAGCTCTGGGGCCAACGTCCTGACTTTC.

CDR3 nucleotides: TGCGCCAGCAGCCAAGATCTAGCGGGGGGGCCTATGAAGGAGACCCAGTACTTC. Translated: CASSQDLAGGPMKETQYF. This chain links TRBV4-3 with TRBJ2-5, with 12 bases lining up with TRBD2. Trimming removed 0 bases from V and 5 bases from J; junction bases left unmatched: 10. The CDR3 sequence is 18 residues long. The germline gives CDR1 LGHNA, CDR2 YSLEER.

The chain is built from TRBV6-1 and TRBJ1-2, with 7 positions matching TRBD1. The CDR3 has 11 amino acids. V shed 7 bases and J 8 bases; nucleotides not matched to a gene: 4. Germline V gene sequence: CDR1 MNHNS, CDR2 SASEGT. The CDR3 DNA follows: TGTGCCAGCAAGGCAGGGGGAGGCTACACCTTC. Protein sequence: CASKAGGGYTF.

The CDR3 sequence is CASSFRGFSYEQYF. For the CDR3, the DNA is TGTGCCAGCAGTTTCAGGGGGTTCTCCTACGAGCAGTACTTC. V and J are TRBV27 and TRBJ2-7; 7 nucleotides align to TRBD1. In germline, CDR1 is MNHEY, CDR2 SMNVEV (reference sequence). The CDR3 totals 14 residues. Trimming removed 3 bases from V and 0 bases from J; junction bases left unmatched: 2.

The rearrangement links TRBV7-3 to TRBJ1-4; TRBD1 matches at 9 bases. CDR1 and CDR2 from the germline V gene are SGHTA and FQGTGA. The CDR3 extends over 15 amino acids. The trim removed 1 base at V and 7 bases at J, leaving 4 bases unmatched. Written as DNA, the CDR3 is TGTGCCAGCAGCTTAATAAGGGACAGGGCTGAAAAACTGTTTTTT. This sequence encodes CASSLIRDRAEKLFF. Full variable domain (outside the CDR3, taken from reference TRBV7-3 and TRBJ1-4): GAGVSQTPSNKVTEKGKYVELRCDPISGHTALYWYRQSLGQGPEFLIYFQGTGAADDSGLPNDRFFAVRPEGSVSTLKIQRTERGDSAVYLCASSLIRDRAEKLFFGSGTQLSVL.

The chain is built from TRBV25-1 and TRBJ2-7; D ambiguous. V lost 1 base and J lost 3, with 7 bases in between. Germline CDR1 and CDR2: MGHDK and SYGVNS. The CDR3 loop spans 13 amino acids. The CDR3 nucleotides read TGTGCCAGCAGTGAATTACATAACTACGAGCAGTACTTC. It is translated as CASSELHNYEQYF.

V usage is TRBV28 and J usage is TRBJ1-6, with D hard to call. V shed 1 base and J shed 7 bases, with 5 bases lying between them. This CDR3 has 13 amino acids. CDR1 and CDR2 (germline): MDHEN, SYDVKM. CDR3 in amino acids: CASSLFPNSPLHF. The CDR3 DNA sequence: TGTGCCAGCAGTTTATTTCCGAATTCACCCCTCCACTTT.

The CDR3 loop reads CAWMGTGGYEQYF. The CDR3 bases are TGTGCCTGGATGGGGACAGGCGGATACGAGCAGTACTTC. This sequence joins TRBV30 and TRBJ2-7, with TRBD1 matching over 8 bases. V lost 4 bases, J lost 4 bases, and 6 bases stayed unmatched. This CDR3 is 13 amino acids long. Per germline, CDR1 GTSNPN and CDR2 SVGIG (reference sequence).

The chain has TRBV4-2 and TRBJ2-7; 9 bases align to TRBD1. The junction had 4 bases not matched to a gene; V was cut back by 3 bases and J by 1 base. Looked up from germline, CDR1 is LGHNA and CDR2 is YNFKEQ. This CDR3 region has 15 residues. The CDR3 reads CASSHGDRDSYEQYF. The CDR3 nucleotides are TGTGCCAGCAGCCATGGGGACAGGGATTCCTACGAGCAGTACTTC.

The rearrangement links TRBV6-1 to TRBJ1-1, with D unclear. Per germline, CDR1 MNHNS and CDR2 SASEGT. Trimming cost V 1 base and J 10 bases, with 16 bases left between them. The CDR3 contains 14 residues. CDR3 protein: CASSEGGGGQAAFF. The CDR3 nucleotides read TGTGCCAGCAGTGAAGGCGGTGGCGGGCAAGCAGCTTTCTTT.

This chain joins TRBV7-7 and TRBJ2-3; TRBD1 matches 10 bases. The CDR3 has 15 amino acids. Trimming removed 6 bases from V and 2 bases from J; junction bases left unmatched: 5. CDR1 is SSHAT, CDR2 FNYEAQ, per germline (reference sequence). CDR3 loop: CASSPGTGATDTQYF. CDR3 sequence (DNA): TGTGCCAGCAGTCCCGGGACAGGGGCCACAGATACGCAGTATTTT.

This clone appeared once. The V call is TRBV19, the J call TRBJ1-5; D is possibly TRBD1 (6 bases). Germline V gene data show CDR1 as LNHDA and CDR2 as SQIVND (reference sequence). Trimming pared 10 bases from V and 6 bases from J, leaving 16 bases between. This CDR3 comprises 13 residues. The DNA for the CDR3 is TGTGCCATCGGGACACCCACGGTTCAGCCCCAGCATTTT. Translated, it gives CAIGTPTVQPQHF.

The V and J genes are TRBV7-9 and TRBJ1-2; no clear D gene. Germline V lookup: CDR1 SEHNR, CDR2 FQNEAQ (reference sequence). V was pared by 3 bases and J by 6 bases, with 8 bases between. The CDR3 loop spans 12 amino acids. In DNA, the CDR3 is TGTGCCAGCAGCTTTACTAGTAATGGCTACACCTTC. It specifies CASSFTSNGYTF.

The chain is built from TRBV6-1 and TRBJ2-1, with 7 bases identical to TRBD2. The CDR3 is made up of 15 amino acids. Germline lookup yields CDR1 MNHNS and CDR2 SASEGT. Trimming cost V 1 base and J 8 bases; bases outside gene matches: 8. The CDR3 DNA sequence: TGTGCCAGCAGTGAAGTCGCGGGGGAGTTCGATGAGCAGTTCTTC. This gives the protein CASSEVAGEFDEQFF.

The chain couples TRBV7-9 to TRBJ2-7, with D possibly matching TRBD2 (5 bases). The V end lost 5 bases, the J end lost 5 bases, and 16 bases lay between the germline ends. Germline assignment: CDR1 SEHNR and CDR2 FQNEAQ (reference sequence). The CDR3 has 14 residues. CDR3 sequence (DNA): TGTGCCAGCAGCCGAAACGGGGATCAGGACGAGCAGTACTTC. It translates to CASSRNGDQDEQYF.

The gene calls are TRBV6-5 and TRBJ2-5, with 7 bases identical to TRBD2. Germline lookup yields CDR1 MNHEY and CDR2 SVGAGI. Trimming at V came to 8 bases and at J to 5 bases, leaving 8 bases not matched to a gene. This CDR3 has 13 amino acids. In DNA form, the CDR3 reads TGTGCCAGCGGCCGGCTGGGAGGGGAGACCCAGTACTTC. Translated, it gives CASGRLGGETQYF.

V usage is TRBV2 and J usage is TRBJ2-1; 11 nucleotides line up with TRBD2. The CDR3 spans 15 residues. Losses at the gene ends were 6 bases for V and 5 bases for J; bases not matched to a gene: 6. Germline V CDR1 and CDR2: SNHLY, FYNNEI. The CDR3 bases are TGTGCCAGCAGACCCGGGACTAGCGGCCACAATGAGCAGTTCTTC. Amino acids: CASRPGTSGHNEQFF.